A single sample gave rise to the 28 T cell receptor beta chains below, sequenced in a study of spatial heterogeneity in lung cancer. Described time point: sample taken at primary tumor resection. TCRdb recomputed calls from the 5' RACE reads with MiXCR, one row per CDR3 protein. Here the sample spans 24,000 or so distinct CDR3 sequences, less than 3.5% being singletons. Source: PBMCs, taken at surgery. The source of these receptors is a female donor with early-stage non-small cell lung cancer.

In its sample, this clonotype was seen many times. The chain couples TRBV5-6 to TRBJ1-1; no firm D call. Germline V CDR1 and CDR2: SGHDT, YYEEEE. Trimming removed 0 bases at V and 6 bases at J, with 12 bases between. This CDR3 has 14 residues. CDR3 sequence (DNA): TGTGCCAGCAGCTTGGATGCGATCGGTCCTGAAGCTTTCTTT. Protein: CASSLDAIGPEAFF. The full variable domain, completed using reference TRBV5-6 and TRBJ1-1, is DAGVTQSPTHLIKTRGQQVTLRCSPKSGHDTVSWYQQALGQGPQFIFQYYEEEERQRGNFPDRFSGHQFPNYSSELNVNALLLGDSALYLCASSLDAIGPEAFFGQGTRLTVV.

There are many counts of this clonotype. V gene TRBV3-1 combines with J gene TRBJ2-3; D is unresolved. The CDR3 is 11 amino acids. The V gene lost 1 base and the J gene lost 8 bases, with 4 bases spanning the gap. Germline V CDR1 and CDR2: LGHDT, YNNKEL (reference sequence). The CDR3 coding sequence is TGTGCCAGCAGCCAAGGCAGTACGCAGTATTTT. Translation gives CASSQGSTQYF.

This clonotype was detected ten times or more. The rearrangement links TRBV9 to TRBJ1-2, with 11 bases matching TRBD1. V gave up 2 bases and J gave up 2 bases; unmatched junction bases: 2. Germline values: CDR1 SGDLS, CDR2 YYNGEE. The CDR3 sequence is 15 residues long. In DNA, the CDR3 is TGTGCCAGCAGCGTTGGGACAGGGGGGAACTATGGCTACACCTTC. Encoded protein: CASSVGTGGNYGYTF.

This clonotype has a count of ten or more. The chain combines TRBV3-1 with TRBJ2-7; 8 nucleotides align to TRBD1. The CDR3 is 17 amino acids. CDR1 LGHDT and CDR2 YNNKEL come from the germline V gene (reference sequence). The J segment lost 3 bases and the V segment lost 2 bases, leaving 12 bases of the junction unmatched. CDR3 DNA: TGTGCCAGCAGCCAAAAACATATCGGGACAGGCCACTACGAGCAGTACTTC. Translation: CASSQKHIGTGHYEQYF.

Sample share makes this clonotype medium-sized. The rearrangement uses TRBV5-1 and TRBJ2-4, with 8 nucleotides matching TRBD1. This CDR3 region has 15 residues. Unmatched junction bases numbered 9, after V lost 2 bases and J lost 8 bases. CDR1 is SGHRS and CDR2 is YFSETQ in the germline V gene. CDR3 amino acids: CASSFRPTGVDIQYF. As DNA, the CDR3 is TGCGCCAGCAGCTTTCGCCCGACAGGGGTGGACATTCAGTACTTC. Filled out from reference TRBV5-1 and TRBJ2-4, the complete variable domain reads KAGVTQTPRYLIKTRGQQVTLSCSPISGHRSVSWYQQTPGQGLQFLFEYFSETQRNKGNFPGRFSGRQFSNSRSEMNVSTLELGDSALYLCASSFRPTGVDIQYFGAGTRLSVL.

This clonotype was observed many times. The chain carries TRBV9 and TRBJ2-5; the match to TRBD2 covers 7 bases. The ends lost 3 bases at V and 4 bases at J; junction bases unmatched: 9. The CDR3 extends over 15 amino acids. The germline CDR1 and CDR2 sequences are SGDLS and YYNGEE. CDR3 region: CASSDRDYQGETQYF. CDR3 DNA: TGTGCCAGCAGCGACCGGGACTACCAAGGAGAGACCCAGTACTTC.

Details on this clonotype: Relative to the germline gene, one junction end is altered; a read error may explain this. This chain connects TRBV5-1 to TRBJ1-4; the D is unclear. From germline, CDR1 is SGHRS and CDR2 YFSETQ. The CDR3 is 14 residues long. This chain's CDR3 is CASSLYGVGEKLFF. Written as DNA, the CDR3 is TGCGCCAGCAGCTTGTACGGTGTGGGTGAAAAATTGTTTTTT.

The genes are TRBV6-2 or TRBV6-3 and TRBJ2-1; 7 bases line up with TRBD2. The CDR3 spans 17 residues. Germline lookup yields CDR1 MNHEY and CDR2 SVGEGT. V lost 0 bases, J lost 0 bases, and 5 bases stayed unmatched. This chain's CDR3 is CASSYSELANSYNEQFF. The CDR3 bases are TGTGCCAGCAGTTACTCCGAACTAGCGAACTCCTACAATGAGCAGTTCTTC.

This clonotype was observed many times. For the CDR3, the DNA is TGCGCCAGCAGCTTGGGGTCAGCGAGAGCAAACATTCAGTACTTC. Translated: CASSLGSARANIQYF. The chain is built from TRBV5-1 and TRBJ2-4, with no clear D. With 0 bases removed from V and 6 bases from J, the gap between germline ends came to 13 bases. This CDR3 spans 15 amino acids. Germline V lookup: CDR1 SGHRS, CDR2 YFSETQ. The variable domain in full, with the rest retrieved from reference TRBV5-1 and TRBJ2-4, is KAGVTQTPRYLIKTRGQQVTLSCSPISGHRSVSWYQQTPGQGLQFLFEYFSETQRNKGNFPGRFSGRQFSNSRSEMNVSTLELGDSALYLCASSLGSARANIQYFGAGTRLSVL.

There are many counts of this clonotype. The chain carries TRBV3-1 and TRBJ2-3; tentative D call: TRBD2 (6 bases). Per germline, CDR1 LGHDT and CDR2 YNNKEL (reference sequence). The ends were cut back, 0 bases at V and 1 base at J, with 11 bases in the middle. This CDR3 region has 16 residues. Written as DNA, the CDR3 is TGTGCCAGCAGCCAAGATGGAGGGCTTGGCACAGATACGCAGTATTTT. Amino acids: CASSQDGGLGTDTQYF.

The sample holds many counts of this clonotype. The rearrangement links TRBV4-2 to TRBJ1-1, with D unresolved. V lost 0 bases, J lost 1 base, and 9 bases lay in between. CDR1 is LGHNA and CDR2 is YNFKEQ in the germline V gene. This CDR3 contains 15 residues. Here the CDR3 DNA reads TGTGCCAGCAGCCAAGATCGGCGGGAGAACACTGAAGCTTTCTTT. This translates into CASSQDRRENTEAFF.

This clonotype was seen repeatedly, ten times or more. The chain combines TRBV28 with TRBJ2-1; tentatively, D is TRBD1 (6 bases). CDR1 and CDR2 (germline): MDHEN, SYDVKM. Trimming took 5 bases from V and 5 from J, leaving 25 bases between them. This CDR3 contains 18 residues. The CDR3 spells CASSLIPSWVRQDNEQFF. CDR3 nucleotide sequence: TGTGCCAGCAGTCTCATCCCGTCCTGGGTGCGACAGGACAATGAGCAGTTCTTC.

Here the CDR3 DNA reads TGTGCCAGCAGCTCCGGACTGGACGAATTGCAGACCCAGTACTTC. This codes for CASSSGLDELQTQYF. The chain employs TRBV5-5 and TRBJ2-5; tentative D call: TRBD2 (5 bases). Germline V gene lookup returns CDR1 SGHKS and CDR2 YYEKEE (reference sequence). This CDR3 is 15 amino acids long. Between the trimmed V and J ends, which lost 3 bases and 6 bases, there was a span of 18 bases. The whole variable domain, remainder taken from reference TRBV5-5 and TRBJ2-5, is DAGVTQSPTHLIKTRGQQVTLRCSPISGHKSVSWYQQVLGQGPQFIFQYYEKEERGRGNFPDRFSARQFPNYSSELNVNALLLGDSALYLCASSSGLDELQTQYFGPGTRLLVL.

This clonotype came up many times. The chain links TRBV2 to TRBJ1-5; no reliable D call. The CDR3 is 13 amino acids. Germline V lookup: CDR1 SNHLY, CDR2 FYNNEI. Trimming stripped 6 bases from V and 4 bases from J, with 10 bases between. The CDR3 DNA reads as TGTGCCAGCAGCAATGACCGGAATCAGCCCCAGCATTTT. Translated, it gives CASSNDRNQPQHF.

This clonotype was found many times. V and J are TRBV9 and TRBJ2-1; D possibly corresponds to TRBD2 (5 bases). This CDR3 is 13 amino acids long. Per germline, CDR1 SGDLS and CDR2 YYNGEE. V gave up 4 bases and J gave up 8 bases, with 13 bases separating them. CDR3 sequence reads: CASSPPASHEQFF. The CDR3 DNA reads TGTGCCAGCAGCCCCCCGGCTAGCCATGAGCAGTTCTTC.

This clonotype showed up many times. CDR3 in amino acids: CASSGGNTEAFF. DNA of the CDR3: TGTGCCAGCAGTGGGGGGAACACTGAAGCTTTCTTT. The rearrangement links TRBV2 to TRBJ1-1, with D unresolved. The CDR3 has 12 residues. Germline lookup yields CDR1 SNHLY and CDR2 FYNNEI. Trimming removed 4 bases at V and 1 base at J, with 4 bases between.

This clonotype was counted at least ten times. V is TRBV27 and J is TRBJ2-3, with D possibly matching TRBD2 (6 bases). Germline V CDR1 and CDR2: MNHEY, SMNVEV (reference sequence). This CDR3 spans 15 amino acids. The germline V and J ends were trimmed by 1 base and 3 bases, with 11 bases remaining between them. Written as DNA, the CDR3 is TGTGCCAGCAGTTTATACCGGGAGAAGACAGATACGCAGTATTTT. Translation: CASSLYREKTDTQYF.

This clonotype was detected ten times or more. This chain links TRBV7-2 with TRBJ2-1; TRBD1 is a possible D gene (5 bases). Germline V lookup: CDR1 SGHTA, CDR2 FQGNSA. The CDR3 consists of 13 residues. V was shortened by 5 bases and J by 6 bases, with 11 bases between the two germline ends. CDR3 region: CASSPNRLNEQFF. In nucleotides, the CDR3 is TGTGCCAGCAGCCCCAACAGGCTCAATGAGCAGTTCTTC.

This clonotype came up a few times. Relative to the germline gene, one junction end is altered; a read error may explain this. V gene TRBV6-2 or TRBV6-3 combines with J gene TRBJ1-5; unclear D gene. Germline V gene data show CDR1 as MNHEY and CDR2 as SVGEGT. The CDR3 has 13 amino acids. The DNA for the CDR3 is TGTGCTAGCAGGCGGGAGGGAAATCAGCCCCAGCATTTT. Amino acids: CASRREGNQPQHF.

This clonotype was seen repeatedly, ten times or more. This rearrangement joins TRBV11-1 to TRBJ2-3; D uncertain. CDR1 is SGHAT and CDR2 is FQDESV in the germline V gene (reference sequence). Trimming removed 3 bases at V and 4 bases at J, with 17 bases between. This CDR3 contains 16 residues. The CDR3 loop is CASSFEVRLLADTQYF. The DNA for the CDR3 is TGTGCCAGCAGCTTTGAAGTCCGGTTGTTAGCAGATACGCAGTATTTT.

This clonotype has a count of ten or more. The rearrangement joins TRBV7-9 to TRBJ2-1; TRBD2 matches 7 bases. V dropped 5 bases and J dropped 4; count of bases not matched to a gene: 5. Looked up from germline, CDR1 is SEHNR and CDR2 is FQNEAQ (reference sequence). The CDR3 consists of 14 residues. The CDR3: CASSTRTSYNEQFF. The CDR3 DNA is TGTGCCAGCAGCACCCGGACTAGTTACAATGAGCAGTTCTTC.

This clonotype occurred many times. This chain uses TRBV12-3 or TRBV12-4 with TRBJ2-1; D unclear. The CDR3 is 12 residues long. V shed 5 bases and J shed 8 bases, with 10 bases lying between them. Written as DNA, the CDR3 is TGTGCCAGCAGTCCCATCAGAGATGAGCAGTTCTTC. It specifies CASSPIRDEQFF.

Within the sample, this clonotype is medium-sized. V is TRBV7-2 and J is TRBJ2-1, with D tentatively TRBD1 (5 bases). Germline V lookup: CDR1 SGHTA, CDR2 FQGNSA. The CDR3 runs 15 residues. V dropped 2 bases and J dropped 2 bases, with 10 bases sitting between them. CDR3 nucleotide sequence: TGTGCCAGCAGCTTAAGGGGCGCGCCCTACAATGAGCAGTTCTTC. Its protein is CASSLRGAPYNEQFF.

This clonotype was observed at least ten times. The chain joins TRBV15 to TRBJ2-2; TRBD1 matches at 9 bases. The J segment lost 6 bases and the V segment lost 3 bases, leaving 8 bases of the junction unmatched. The CDR3 is 16 amino acids. The germline V gene encodes CDR1 LNHNV and CDR2 YYDKDF (reference sequence). DNA of the CDR3: TGTGCCACCAGCAGGCCGACAGGGGGTCCAGCCGGGGAGCTGTTTTTT. Residues: CATSRPTGGPAGELFF.

The chain recombines TRBV6-6 with TRBJ2-4; D possibly matches TRBD1 or TRBD2 (6 bases each). V was cut by 6 bases and J by 4 bases, with 16 bases left in between. From germline, CDR1 is MNHNY and CDR2 SVGAGI (reference sequence). The length of the CDR3 is 15 residues. The CDR3 bases are TGTGCCAGCAGCCTCCGAGAGGGGGGAAAAAACATTCAGTACTTC. Protein: CASSLREGGKNIQYF.

This clonotype has at least ten counts. The V call is TRBV3-1, the J call TRBJ2-2; D remains unclear. Germline CDR1 and CDR2: LGHDT and YNNKEL (reference sequence). This CDR3 is built from 15 residues. V lost 7 bases and J 3 bases, leaving 15 bases between the germline ends. The CDR3 is CASNNRVSYTGELFF. The CDR3 DNA is TGTGCCAGCAATAACCGGGTTTCCTACACCGGGGAGCTGTTTTTT.

This clonotype was detected many times. The chain has TRBV7-8 and TRBJ2-7, with D maybe TRBD2 (6 bases). V dropped 2 bases and J dropped 3 bases, with 20 bases sitting between them. The CDR3 is 17 residues long. Germline V gene data show CDR1 as SGHVS and CDR2 as FQNEAQ. The CDR3 region has the DNA TGTGCCAGCAGCTTAACCGGAAGGGTAGCGGAGAGCTACGAGCAGTACTTC. Encoded protein: CASSLTGRVAESYEQYF.

The V call is TRBV20-1, the J call TRBJ2-2, with 8 bases that match TRBD1. This CDR3 has 13 amino acids. Germline assignment: CDR1 DFQATT and CDR2 SNEGSKA (reference sequence). With 3 bases clipped from V and 6 bases from J, the junction kept 3 bases outside the gene matches. CDR3 DNA: TGCAGTGCTAGGGCAGGGGGCCCCGGGGAGCTGTTTTTT. This codes for CSARAGGPGELFF.